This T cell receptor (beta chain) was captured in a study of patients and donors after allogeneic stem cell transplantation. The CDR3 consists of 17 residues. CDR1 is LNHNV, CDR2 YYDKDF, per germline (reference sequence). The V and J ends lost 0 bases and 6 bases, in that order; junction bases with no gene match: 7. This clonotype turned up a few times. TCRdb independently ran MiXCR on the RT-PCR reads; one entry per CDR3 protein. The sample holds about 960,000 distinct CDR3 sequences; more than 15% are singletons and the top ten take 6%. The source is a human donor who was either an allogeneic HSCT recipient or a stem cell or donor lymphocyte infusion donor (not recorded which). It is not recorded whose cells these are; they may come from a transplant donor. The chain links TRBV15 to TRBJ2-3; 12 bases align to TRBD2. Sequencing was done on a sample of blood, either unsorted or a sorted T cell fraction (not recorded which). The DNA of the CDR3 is TGTGCCACCAGCAGAGATGGTACTAGCGGGAGGATGGATACGCAGTATTTT. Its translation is CATSRDGTSGRMDTQYF. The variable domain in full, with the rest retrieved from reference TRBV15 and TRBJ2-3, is DAMVIQNPRYQVTQFGKPVTLSCSQTLNHNVMYWYQQKSSQAPKLLFHYYDKDFNNEADTPDNFQSRRPNTSFCFLDIRSPGLGDTAMYLCATSRDGTSGRMDTQYFGPGTRLTVL.